The next 7 T cell receptor beta chains were all read from a single sample in a study of blood T cell repertoires in COVID-19 (dated by TCRdb to about 2020). The library was built by means of the immunoSEQ multiplex PCR assay. Held by TCRdb, this immuneACCESS table contains in-frame sequences only and omits some clones. Under half of the omission traces to an unresolved V gene where checked; the cause of the rest is unknown. In this sample the table shows 310,000 or so clones, roughly 90% of which occur a single time. Approximately 9% of the sample is in the top ten clones. Input material: PBMCs or T cells enriched from blood (not recorded which). These receptors were obtained from a woman in her late teens or twenties who had recovered from COVID-19.

The rearrangement uses TRBV15 and TRBJ1-6; TRBD1 is a possible D gene (6 bases). With 8 bases removed from V and 7 bases from J, the gap between germline ends came to 12 bases. CDR3 length: 13 amino acids. The germline CDR1 and CDR2 sequences are LNHNV and YYDKDF (reference sequence). This CDR3 reads CATARGRNSPLHF. CDR3 bases: TGTGCCACCGCTAGGGGGAGAAATTCACCCCTCCACTTT.

V gene TRBV19 combines with J gene TRBJ1-5; 7 bases are a match to TRBD1. The CDR3 spans 19 residues. Germline trimming cut 6 bases from V and 0 bases from J; bases unmatched to any gene: 17. Germline CDR1 LNHDA, CDR2 SQIVND (reference sequence). As DNA, the CDR3 is TGTGCCAGTAGCGCCGGGACAGCAAGTACGACTAATAGCAATCAGCCCCAGCATTTT. Its translation: CASSAGTASTTNSNQPQHF.

The rearrangement joins TRBV7-9 to TRBJ2-1, with 7 bases fitting TRBD2. The CDR3 sequence is 16 residues long. CDR1 SEHNR and CDR2 FQNEAQ come from the germline V gene (reference sequence). With 5 bases clipped from V and 0 bases from J, the junction kept 7 bases outside the gene matches. The CDR3 sequence: CASSTRLADSYNEQFF. In nucleotides, the CDR3 is TGTGCCAGCAGCACCCGACTAGCAGACTCCTACAATGAGCAGTTCTTC.

The chain links TRBV28 to TRBJ1-5; TRBD1 might be the D (6 bases). The V gene's germline CDR1 is MDHEN and CDR2 SYDVKM. The CDR3 extends over 14 amino acids. V dropped 4 bases and J dropped 7 bases, with 14 bases sitting between them. CDR3 in DNA: TGTGCCAGCAGTTCAGGACAGCTCGTCCAGCCCCAGCATTTT. This sequence encodes CASSSGQLVQPQHF.

This clone was seen more than once but under ten times. J is TRBJ2-1 and V is TRBV5-4, with TRBD1 identical over 10 bases. J gave up 7 bases and V 6 bases, and 4 bases lay outside the gene matches. In germline, CDR1 is SGHNT, CDR2 YYREEE (reference sequence). The CDR3 length is 13 residues. Here the CDR3 reads CASTGQGENEQFF. The CDR3 nucleotides are TGTGCCAGCACAGGACAGGGGGAGAATGAGCAGTTCTTC.

The chain employs TRBV5-1 and TRBJ1-5; TRBD1 matches at 7 bases. V shed 4 bases and J 3 bases; nucleotides not matched to a gene: 13. Germline V CDR1 and CDR2: SGHRS, YFSETQ. The CDR3 totals 17 residues. The CDR3 spells CASSRGPRQGDNQPQHF. The CDR3 coding sequence is TGCGCCAGCAGCCGGGGGCCCCGGCAGGGGGACAATCAGCCCCAGCATTTT.

The rearrangement uses TRBV27 and TRBJ1-5; TRBD1 agrees at 7 bases. V lost 6 bases to trimming and J lost 4 bases; unmatched junction nucleotides: 9. CDR1 MNHEY and CDR2 SMNVEV come from the germline V gene (reference sequence). This CDR3 comprises 15 residues. CDR3 region: CASSPTGNRNQPQHF. DNA of the CDR3: TGTGCCAGCAGCCCGACAGGGAATCGTAATCAGCCCCAGCATTTT.